This T cell receptor (beta chain) was sequenced for a study of blood T cell repertoires in COVID-19. Turning to the study itself: The United States, Italy and Spain supplied acute and convalescent COVID-19 samples. In each case, the material was cDNA or gDNA derived from T cells, B-cell-depleted T cells, or PBMCs.

Authors' analysis steps: Amplification with reference gene primers provided the estimates of nucleated cell counts. Some clones are missing from TCRdb's copy, which holds only in-frame ones; the method was immunoSEQ multiplex PCR. V and J calls and clone size are those listed in that table; D and trimming were worked out from the DNA. Here the sample spans 100,000 to 120,000 clones, around 64% being singletons. The CDR3 length is 13 residues. The germline CDR1 and CDR2 sequences are SGHDT and YYEEEE. V was trimmed by 0 bases and J by 13 bases, leaving 13 bases between them. The chain recombines TRBV5-6 with TRBJ1-4; D ambiguous. This TCR derives from a woman in her forties with acute or convalescent COVID-19. Sequenced sample: peripheral blood. CDR3 sequence: CASSLDAGLRLFF. CDR3 nucleotides: TGTGCCAGCAGCTTGGACGCTGGACTAAGACTGTTTTTT.